The T cell receptor (beta chain) described here comes from a study of glioma-infiltrating T cells. Study overall: About one million peripheral T cells were targeted at roughly 4.5- to 11-fold coverage.

TCR alpha and beta CDR3 regions were amplified from RNA using iRepertoire nested multiplex PCR. Input was roughly 95-400 ng of tissue mRNA or PBMC total RNA. From the multiplex PCR reads, TCRdb called clonotypes with MiXCR, one entry per CDR3 protein. The data contain 300,000 to 450,000 distinct CDR3 sequences, approximately 42% of them singletons. With regard to this clonotype: A much larger clonotype is one base distant, so this may be a read error.

Looked up from germline, CDR1 is MNHNY and CDR2 is SVGAGI (reference sequence). The CDR3 has 19 amino acids. The source of this sequence is a human donor with low-grade glioma or glioblastoma, undergoing nonglioma brain surgery, or in good health (not recorded which). The chain couples TRBV6-6 to TRBJ2-1, with D perhaps TRBD2 (5 bases). Material for sequencing was glioma tissue, nonneoplastic brain tissue, or PBMCs (not recorded which). CDR3 in DNA: TGTGCCAGCAGTCACTCGAATTCGGCCGGGGTGAGCTCCTACAATGAGCAGTTCTTC. It translates to CASSHSNSAGVSSYNEQFF.